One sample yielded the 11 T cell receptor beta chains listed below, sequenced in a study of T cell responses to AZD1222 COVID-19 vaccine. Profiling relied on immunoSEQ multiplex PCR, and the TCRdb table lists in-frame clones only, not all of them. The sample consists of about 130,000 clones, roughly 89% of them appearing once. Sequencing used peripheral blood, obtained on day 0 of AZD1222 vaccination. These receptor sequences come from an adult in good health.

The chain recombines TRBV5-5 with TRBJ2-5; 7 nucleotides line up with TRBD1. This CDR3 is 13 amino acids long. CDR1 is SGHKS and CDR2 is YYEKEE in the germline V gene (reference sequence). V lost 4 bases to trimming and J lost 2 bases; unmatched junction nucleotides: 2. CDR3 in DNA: TGTGCCAGCAGCCCGACAGGGCAAGAGACCCAGTACTTC. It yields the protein CASSPTGQETQYF.

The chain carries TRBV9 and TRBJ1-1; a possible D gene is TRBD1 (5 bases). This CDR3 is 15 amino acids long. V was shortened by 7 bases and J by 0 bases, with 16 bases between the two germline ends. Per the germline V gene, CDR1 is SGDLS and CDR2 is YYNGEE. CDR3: CASGAREGLNTEAFF. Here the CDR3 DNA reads TGTGCCAGCGGAGCCCGGGAGGGGCTGAACACTGAAGCTTTCTTT.

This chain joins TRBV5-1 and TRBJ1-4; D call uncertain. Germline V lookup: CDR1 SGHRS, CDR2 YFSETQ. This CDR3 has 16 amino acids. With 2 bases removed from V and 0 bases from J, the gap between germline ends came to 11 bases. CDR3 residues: CASSFGGGTTNEKLFF. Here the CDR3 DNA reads TGCGCCAGCAGCTTCGGAGGCGGCACAACTAATGAAAAACTGTTTTTT.

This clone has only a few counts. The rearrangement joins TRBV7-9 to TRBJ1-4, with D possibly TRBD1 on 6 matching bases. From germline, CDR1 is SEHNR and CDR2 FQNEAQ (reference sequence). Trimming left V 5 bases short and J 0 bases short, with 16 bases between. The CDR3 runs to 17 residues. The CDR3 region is CASSPPQGRTTNEKLFF. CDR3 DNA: TGTGCCAGCAGCCCCCCCCAGGGGAGAACAACTAATGAAAAACTGTTTTTT.

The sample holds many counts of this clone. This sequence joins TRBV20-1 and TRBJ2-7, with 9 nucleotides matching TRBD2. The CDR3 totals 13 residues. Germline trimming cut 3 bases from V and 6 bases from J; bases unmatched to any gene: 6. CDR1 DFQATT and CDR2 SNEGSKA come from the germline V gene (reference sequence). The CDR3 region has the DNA TGCAGTGCTAGTAAAGTAGCGGGGGTCGAGCAGTACTTC. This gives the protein CSASKVAGVEQYF.

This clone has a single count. The CDR3 bases are TGTGCCAGCAGCACCGGACAGGGTTGGGCTCAGCCCCAGCATTTT. This sequence encodes CASSTGQGWAQPQHF. V gene TRBV7-2 combines with J gene TRBJ1-5; 8 positions match TRBD1. CDR1 and CDR2 from the germline V gene are SGHTA and FQGNSA. The CDR3 runs to 15 residues. V lost 5 bases, J lost 6 bases, and 9 bases stayed unmatched. Full variable domain (missing parts from reference TRBV7-2 and TRBJ1-5): GAGVSQSPSNKVTEKGKDVELRCDPISGHTALYWYRQSLGQGLEFLIYFQGNSAPDKSGLPSDRFSAERTGGSVSTLTIQRTQQEDSAVYLCASSTGQGWAQPQHFGDGTRLSIL.

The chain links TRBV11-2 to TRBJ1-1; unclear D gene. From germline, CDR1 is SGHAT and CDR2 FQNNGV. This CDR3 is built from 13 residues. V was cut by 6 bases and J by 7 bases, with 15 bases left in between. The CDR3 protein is CASRYVLGLEAFF. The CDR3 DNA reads TGTGCCAGCAGATATGTTTTAGGGCTTGAAGCTTTCTTT.

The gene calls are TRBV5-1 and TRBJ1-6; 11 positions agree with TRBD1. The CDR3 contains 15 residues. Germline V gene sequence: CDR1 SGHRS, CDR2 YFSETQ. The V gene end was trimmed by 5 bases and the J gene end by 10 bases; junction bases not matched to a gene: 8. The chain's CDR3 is CASRLKGQGDSPLHF. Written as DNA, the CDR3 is TGCGCCAGCAGGTTGAAGGGACAGGGGGACTCACCCCTCCACTTT.

CDR3 sequence: CASSLERAKNIQYF. As DNA, the CDR3 is TGTGCCAGCAGTCTAGAGCGTGCCAAAAACATTCAGTACTTC. This chain links TRBV6-5 with TRBJ2-4, with D uncertain. Germline V lookup: CDR1 MNHEY, CDR2 SVGAGI. Trimming shortened V by 5 bases and J by 1 base, and 9 bases separated the two germline ends. The CDR3 contains 14 residues.

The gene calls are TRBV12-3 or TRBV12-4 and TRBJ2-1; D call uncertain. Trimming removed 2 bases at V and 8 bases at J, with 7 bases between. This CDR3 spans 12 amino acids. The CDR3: CASSLRGDEQFF. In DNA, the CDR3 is TGTGCCAGCAGTTTACGTGGCGATGAGCAGTTCTTC.

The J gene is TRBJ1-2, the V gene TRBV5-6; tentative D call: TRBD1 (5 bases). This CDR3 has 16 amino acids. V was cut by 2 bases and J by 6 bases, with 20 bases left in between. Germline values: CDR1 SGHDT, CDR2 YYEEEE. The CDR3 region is CASSFRPRQGGDGYTF. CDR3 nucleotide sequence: TGTGCCAGCAGCTTCCGCCCGAGGCAGGGAGGAGATGGCTACACCTTC.